This passage covers 7 T cell receptor beta chains from one sample sequenced in a study of blood T cell repertoires in COVID-19. The repertoire was sequenced with immunoSEQ multiplex PCR; TCRdb's copy has only in-frame clones and lacks some. The repertoire has about 78,000 clones, roughly 87% of them found once; the top ten carry around 0.93%. The specimen was peripheral blood. All receptors come from a woman aged 45-65 years in a cohort sampled during active COVID-19.

The V and J genes are TRBV5-6 and TRBJ2-3; 11 bases are shared with TRBD1. V lost 2 bases to trimming and J lost 2 bases; unmatched junction nucleotides: 13. The CDR3 sequence is 19 residues long. Germline assignment: CDR1 SGHDT and CDR2 YYEEEE. CDR3 amino acids: CASSFGTGGWRASTDTQYF. DNA for the CDR3: TGTGCCAGCAGCTTCGGGACAGGGGGATGGCGGGCTTCCACAGATACGCAGTATTTT.

In DNA, the CDR3 is TGTGCCAGCAGCACCGGGACTAGCGGGAGTATAAAGACCCAGTACTTC. This translates into CASSTGTSGSIKTQYF. The rearrangement uses TRBV5-4 and TRBJ2-5, with 14 bases lining up with TRBD2. V lost 4 bases to trimming and J lost 6 bases; unmatched junction nucleotides: 8. The CDR3 totals 16 residues. CDR1 and CDR2 from the germline V gene are SGHNT and YYREEE (reference sequence). Full variable domain (rest looked up from reference TRBV5-4 and TRBJ2-5): ETGVTQSPTHLIKTRGQQVTLRCSSQSGHNTVSWYQQALGQGPQFIFQYYREEENGRGNFPPRFSGLQFPNYSSELNVNALELDDSALYLCASSTGTSGSIKTQYFGPGTRLLVL.

This chain joins TRBV19 and TRBJ1-2; D is undetermined. From germline, CDR1 is LNHDA and CDR2 SQIVND (reference sequence). The CDR3 runs 13 residues. Trimming took off 6 bases at V and 3 bases at J, with 11 bases between the two ends. For the CDR3, the DNA is TGTGCCAGTAGCCGACACCGTGACTATGGCTACACCTTC. Amino acids: CASSRHRDYGYTF. Full variable domain (rest looked up from reference TRBV19 and TRBJ1-2): DGGITQSPKYLFRKEGQNVTLSCEQNLNHDAMYWYRQDPGQGLRLIYYSQIVNDFQKGDIAEGYSVSREKKESFPLTVTSAQKNPTAFYLCASSRHRDYGYTFGSGTRLTVV.

This clone was recorded only once. Written as DNA, the CDR3 is TGTGCCACCAGTGATTTGCAGGGCACCGGGGAGCTGTTTTTT. This sequence encodes CATSDLQGTGELFF. The chain carries TRBV24-1 and TRBJ2-2; D is possibly TRBD1 (5 bases). The V end was cut by 0 bases, the J end by 4 bases, with 5 bases between. Germline V gene sequence: CDR1 KGHDR, CDR2 SFDVKD. This CDR3 contains 14 residues.

The chain has TRBV11-2 and TRBJ2-7, with D maybe TRBD2 (6 bases). The CDR3 is 14 residues long. CDR1 is SGHAT, CDR2 FQNNGV, per germline. The germline V and J ends were trimmed by 2 bases and 4 bases, with 12 bases remaining between them. The CDR3 DNA follows: TGTGCCAGCAGCTTAACGGGAGTGCTTTACGAGCAGTACTTC. Protein: CASSLTGVLYEQYF. Variable domain in full (rest from reference TRBV11-2 and TRBJ2-7): EAGVAQSPRYKIIEKRQSVAFWCNPISGHATLYWYQQILGQGPKLLIQFQNNGVVDDSQLPKDRFSAERLKGVDSTLKIQPAKLEDSAVYLCASSLTGVLYEQYFGPGTRLTVT.

The rearrangement uses TRBV5-1 and TRBJ2-1; D might be TRBD2 (6 bases). The CDR3 totals 16 residues. Germline CDR1 reads SGHRS; CDR2 reads YFSETQ. Trimming took off 0 bases at V and 4 bases at J, with 14 bases between the two ends. The CDR3 here is CASSLVGEVQYNEQFF. Here the CDR3 DNA reads TGCGCCAGCAGCTTGGTGGGGGAGGTCCAATACAATGAGCAGTTCTTC.

This rearrangement joins TRBV6-5 to TRBJ1-1; 7 bases map to TRBD1. The V gene's germline CDR1 is MNHEY and CDR2 SVGAGI. The V and J ends lost 6 bases and 5 bases, in that order; junction bases with no gene match: 0. This CDR3 is built from 11 residues. The CDR3 is CASRQGTEAFF. In DNA, the CDR3 is TGTGCCAGCAGACAGGGGACTGAAGCTTTCTTT.